One and the same sample provided the 19 T cell receptor beta chains below, sequenced in a study of blood T cell repertoires in COVID-19. Assay: immunoSEQ multiplex PCR; the TCRdb copy retains only in-frame clones and omits some. Found here are approximately 200,000 clones, roughly nine tenths of them singletons; the top ten hold about 2.2%. Source material: peripheral blood. These receptor sequences come from a woman in her forties or fifties with acute or convalescent COVID-19.

This chain links TRBV2 with TRBJ1-3, with a tentative D call TRBD1 (6 bases). Germline loops: CDR1 SNHLY, CDR2 FYNNEI. Deletions cut 10 bases from V and 0 bases from J, with 16 bases between. The CDR3 spans 15 residues. The CDR3 protein is CATEDRHHSGNTIYF. CDR3 DNA sequence: TGTGCCACCGAAGACAGGCACCACTCTGGAAACACCATATATTTT.

The rearrangement links TRBV7-2 to TRBJ1-3; no firm D call. The CDR3 is 15 residues long. V dropped 3 bases and J dropped 0 bases, with 9 bases sitting between them. The germline V gene has CDR1 SGHTA and CDR2 FQGNSA. The CDR3 protein is CASSFTSSSGNTIYF. In nucleotides, the CDR3 is TGTGCCAGCAGCTTTACGTCCAGCTCTGGAAACACCATATATTTT.

The chain joins TRBV5-6 to TRBJ2-1; a possible D gene is TRBD1 (6 bases). Per germline, CDR1 SGHDT and CDR2 YYEEEE. Trimming cost V 4 bases and J 5 bases, with 22 bases left between them. This CDR3 has 17 amino acids. CDR3 DNA: TGTGCCAGCAGCGGGCTGGGGGCTACGCGCCTTAACAATGAGCAGTTCTTC. Its translation: CASSGLGATRLNNEQFF.

The V call is TRBV9, the J call TRBJ2-7, with TRBD2 matching over 11 bases. CDR1 and CDR2 from the germline V gene are SGDLS and YYNGEE. The CDR3 is 16 amino acids. J gave up 0 bases and V 4 bases, and 6 bases lay outside the gene matches. CDR3 DNA sequence: TGTGCCAGCAGCCCTGGGACTAGCGGCTTCTCCTACGAGCAGTACTTC. Its translation: CASSPGTSGFSYEQYF.

The chain uses TRBV9 and TRBJ2-1; 10 bases fit TRBD1. CDR1 is SGDLS and CDR2 is YYNGEE in the germline V gene. The CDR3 contains 17 residues. With 4 bases clipped from V and 3 bases from J, the junction kept 10 bases outside the gene matches. CDR3 residues: CASSPLGQGEGYNEQFF. The CDR3 DNA sequence: TGTGCCAGCAGCCCCCTAGGACAGGGGGAGGGCTACAATGAGCAGTTCTTC.

This chain's CDR3 is CAWRGWTVNTGELFF. Here the CDR3 DNA reads TGTGCCTGGAGAGGATGGACAGTGAACACCGGGGAGCTGTTTTTT. This rearrangement joins TRBV30 to TRBJ2-2; D perhaps matches TRBD1 (6 bases). V was clipped by 3 bases and J by 1 base, with 12 bases between them. Germline V gene data show CDR1 as GTSNPN and CDR2 as SVGIG (reference sequence). This CDR3 has 15 residues.

The V call is TRBV10-3, the J call TRBJ1-1, with 7 bases aligning to TRBD1. Losses at the gene ends were 3 bases for V and 1 base for J; bases not matched to a gene: 2. Germline V gene data show CDR1 as ENHRY and CDR2 as SYGVKD. The CDR3 sequence is 14 residues long. The CDR3 DNA reads as TGTGCCATCAGTGACAAGGGGGCGAACACTGAAGCTTTCTTT. Translating it yields CAISDKGANTEAFF.

The chain is built from TRBV18 and TRBJ1-5; TRBD1 might be the D (5 bases). In germline, CDR1 is KGHSH, CDR2 LQKENI. The CDR3 contains 13 residues. The V end lost 2 bases, the J end lost 7 bases, and 9 bases lay between the germline ends. As DNA, the CDR3 is TGTGCCAGCTCACCAGGGGCCGAACAGCCCCAGCATTTT. As protein: CASSPGAEQPQHF.

The CDR3 nucleotides read TGTGCCAGCAGTAGACTGGCGAACACTGAAGCTTTCTTT. Translation: CASSRLANTEAFF. This chain uses TRBV6-5 with TRBJ1-1; D unresolved. The length of the CDR3 is 13 residues. The germline V gene encodes CDR1 MNHEY and CDR2 SVGAGI. Between the trimmed V and J ends, which lost 5 bases and 1 base, there was a span of 8 bases.

The CDR3 loop is CASSLGGFVNTEAFF. DNA of the CDR3: TGCGCCAGCAGCTTGGGCGGATTTGTGAACACTGAAGCTTTCTTT. The chain employs TRBV5-1 and TRBJ1-1; D gene uncertain. Trimming removed 0 bases from V and 0 bases from J, with 9 bases in between. The germline V gene encodes CDR1 SGHRS and CDR2 YFSETQ. The CDR3 is made up of 15 amino acids.

This clone was observed a few times. The rearrangement links TRBV24-1 to TRBJ2-2, with a tentative D call TRBD2 (5 bases). V was shortened by 2 bases and J by 6 bases, with 12 bases between the two germline ends. The CDR3 has 15 amino acids. Per the germline V gene, CDR1 is KGHDR and CDR2 is SFDVKD. In DNA, the CDR3 is TGTGCCACCAGTGATTCCGGGGAAAGGGCCGGGGAGCTGTTTTTT. Translated, it gives CATSDSGERAGELFF.

This clone was seen just once. The chain uses TRBV7-2 and TRBJ2-3, with a tentative D call TRBD2 (7 bases). Germline CDR1 reads SGHTA; CDR2 reads FQGNSA. The CDR3 is 15 residues long. V lost 2 bases to trimming and J lost 2 bases, with 11 bases between them. The chain's CDR3 is CASSLPGGFTDTQYF. The CDR3 DNA follows: TGTGCCAGCAGCTTACCGGGGGGCTTCACAGATACGCAGTATTTT. Together with reference TRBV7-2 and TRBJ2-3, the CDR3 gives the full variable domain: GAGVSQSPSNKVTEKGKDVELRCDPISGHTALYWYRQSLGQGLEFLIYFQGNSAPDKSGLPSDRFSAERTGGSVSTLTIQRTQQEDSAVYLCASSLPGGFTDTQYFGPGTRLTVL.

In regard to this clone: Other DNA sequences in the same sample also yield this CDR3. The chain has TRBV18 and TRBJ2-7, with 7 bases fitting TRBD1. Germline assignment: CDR1 KGHSH and CDR2 LQKENI. V lost 3 bases, J lost 2 bases, and 1 base stayed unmatched. This CDR3 is 13 amino acids long. CDR3 residues: CASSPGQPYEQYF. DNA of the CDR3: TGTGCCAGCTCACCGGGACAGCCCTACGAGCAGTACTTC. Filled out from reference TRBV18 and TRBJ2-7, the complete variable domain reads NAGVMQNPRHLVRRRGQEARLRCSPMKGHSHVYWYRQLPEEGLKFMVYLQKENIIDESGMPKERFSAEFPKEGPSILRIQQVVRGDSAAYFCASSPGQPYEQYFGPGTRLTVT.

This chain joins TRBV21-1 and TRBJ2-2; the table assigns TRBD2, which was not confirmed against the DNA. TRBV21-1 is a recognized pseudogene. The length of the CDR3 is 15 residues. The CDR3 spells CASSKERGGNGELFF. As DNA, the CDR3 is TGTGCCAGCAGCAAAGAGCGGGGGGGAAACGGGGAGCTGTTTTTT.

This chain's CDR3 is CASSPPSRQETQYF. As DNA, the CDR3 is TGTGCCAGCTCACCCCCGTCCAGGCAAGAGACCCAGTACTTC. The chain is built from TRBV18 and TRBJ2-5; D ambiguous. This CDR3 has 14 amino acids. V was pared by 3 bases and J by 2 bases, with 10 bases between. Per germline, CDR1 KGHSH and CDR2 LQKENI.

This chain connects TRBV5-1 to TRBJ2-1; possibly TRBD1 for D (5 bases). The ends were cut back, 4 bases at V and 10 bases at J, with 15 bases in the middle. Germline values: CDR1 SGHRS, CDR2 YFSETQ. CDR3 length: 13 amino acids. The CDR3 region is CASSDDLTDEQFF. The CDR3 region has the DNA TGCGCCAGCAGCGACGACTTGACAGACGAGCAGTTCTTC.

The chain recombines TRBV25-1 with TRBJ2-2, with 7 bases matching TRBD1. The CDR3 is 17 amino acids. Germline CDR1 reads MGHDK; CDR2 reads SYGVNS. Trimming at V came to 1 base and at J to 8 bases, leaving 13 bases not matched to a gene. CDR3 residues: CASSELGDRAKSGELFF. In DNA form, the CDR3 reads TGTGCCAGCAGTGAATTAGGCGACAGGGCAAAATCGGGGGAGCTGTTTTTT. Together with reference TRBV25-1 and TRBJ2-2, the CDR3 gives the full variable domain: EADIYQTPRYLVIGTGKKITLECSQTMGHDKMYWYQQDPGMELHLIHYSYGVNSTEKGDLSSESTVSRIRTEHFPLTLESARPSHTSQYLCASSELGDRAKSGELFFGEGSRLTVL.

V gene TRBV7-3 combines with J gene TRBJ2-3; a weak D match, TRBD2 (6 bases). V was trimmed by 9 bases and J by 6 bases, leaving 10 bases between them. The CDR3 covers 11 residues. The germline V gene encodes CDR1 SGHTA and CDR2 FQGTGA. The CDR3 DNA is TGTGCCAGTGCCCGGGAGGATACGCAGTATTTT. This translates into CASAREDTQYF.

The chain has TRBV7-9 and TRBJ2-1; no firm D call. CDR3 size: 13 residues. With 1 base removed from V and 5 bases from J, the gap between germline ends came to 6 bases. From germline, CDR1 is SEHNR and CDR2 FQNEAQ (reference sequence). The CDR3: CASSLVVNNEQFF. CDR3 coding DNA: TGTGCCAGCAGCTTAGTCGTTAACAATGAGCAGTTCTTC.